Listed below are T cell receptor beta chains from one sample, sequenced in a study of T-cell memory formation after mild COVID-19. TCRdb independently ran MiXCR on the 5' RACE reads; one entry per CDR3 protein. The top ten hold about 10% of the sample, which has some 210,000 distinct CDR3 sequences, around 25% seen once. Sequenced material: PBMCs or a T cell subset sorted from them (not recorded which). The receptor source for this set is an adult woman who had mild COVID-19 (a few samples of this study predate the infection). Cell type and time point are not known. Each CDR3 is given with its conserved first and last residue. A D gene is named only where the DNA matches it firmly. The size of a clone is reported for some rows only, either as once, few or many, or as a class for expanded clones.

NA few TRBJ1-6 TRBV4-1 CASSRTTGIWSPLHF TGCGCCAGCAGCCGCACCACAGGGATATGGTCACCCCTCCACTTT
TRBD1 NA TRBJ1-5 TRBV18 CASSPDRGAQPQHF TGTGCCAGCTCTCCCGACAGGGGAGCGCAGCCCCAGCATTTT
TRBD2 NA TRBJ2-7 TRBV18 CASSPPHLRELHEQYF TGTGCCAGCTCACCCCCTCATTTGCGGGAGCTGCACGAGCAGTACTTC
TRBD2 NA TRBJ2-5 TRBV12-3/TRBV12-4 CASSKLAGGQETQYF TGTGCCAGCAGCAAACTAGCGGGGGGGCAAGAGACCCAGTACTTC
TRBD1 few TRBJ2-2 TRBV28 CASSLGGQGTGELFF TGTGCCAGCAGTTTGGGGGGACAGGGAACCGGGGAGCTGTTTTTT
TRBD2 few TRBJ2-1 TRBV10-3 CAIRGLAGHEQFF TGTGCCATCAGGGGACTAGCCGGGCATGAGCAGTTCTTC
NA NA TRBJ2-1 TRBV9 CASSVAHEQFF TGTGCCAGCAGTGTCGCCCATGAGCAGTTCTTC
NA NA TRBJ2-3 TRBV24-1 CATSDSARRGDTQYF TGTGCCACCAGTGATTCAGCGCGACGAGGAGATACGCAGTATTTT
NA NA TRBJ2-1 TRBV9 CASSKGGPQNEQFF TGTGCCAGCAGTAAGGGGGGGCCGCAAAATGAGCAGTTCTTC
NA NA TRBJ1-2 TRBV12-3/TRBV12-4 CASRGGPTGGYTF TGTGCCAGCAGGGGGGGACCCACAGGAGGCTACACCTTC
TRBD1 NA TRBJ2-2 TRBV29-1 CSGRTGSRNTGELFF TGCAGCGGCCGGACAGGATCAAGGAACACCGGGGAGCTGTTTTTT
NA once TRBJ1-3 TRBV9 CASSVAGSSGNTIYF TGTGCCAGCAGCGTAGCAGGGTCTTCTGGAAACACCATATATTTT
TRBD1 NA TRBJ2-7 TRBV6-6 CASRGRGNYEQYF TGTGCCAGCCGTGGCAGGGGGAACTACGAGCAGTACTTC
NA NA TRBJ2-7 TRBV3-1 CASSPPGRTTYEQYF TGTGCCAGCAGCCCCCCGGGACGTACGACCTACGAGCAGTACTTC
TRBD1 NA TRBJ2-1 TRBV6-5 CASESRQGSTYNEQFF TGTGCCAGCGAGTCCAGACAGGGGTCAACCTACAATGAGCAGTTCTTC